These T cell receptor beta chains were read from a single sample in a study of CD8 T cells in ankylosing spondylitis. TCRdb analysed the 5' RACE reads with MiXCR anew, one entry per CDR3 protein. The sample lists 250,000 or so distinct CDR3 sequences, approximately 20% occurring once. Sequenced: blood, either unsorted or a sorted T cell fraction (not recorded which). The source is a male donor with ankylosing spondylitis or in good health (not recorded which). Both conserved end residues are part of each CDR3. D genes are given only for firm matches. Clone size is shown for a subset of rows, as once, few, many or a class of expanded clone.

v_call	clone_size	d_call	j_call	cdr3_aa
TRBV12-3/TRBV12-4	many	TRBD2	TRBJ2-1	CASSLTSGTYNEQFF
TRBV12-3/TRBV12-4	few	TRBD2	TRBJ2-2	CASSPGTSVTNTGELFF
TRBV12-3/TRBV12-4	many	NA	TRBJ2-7	CASRPQGNYEQYF
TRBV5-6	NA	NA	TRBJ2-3	CASSFRSYTDTQYF
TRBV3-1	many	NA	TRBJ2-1	CASSHPRIHEQFF
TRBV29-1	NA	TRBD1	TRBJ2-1	CSDGQGEFF
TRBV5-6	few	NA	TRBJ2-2	CASSLVWDTGELFF
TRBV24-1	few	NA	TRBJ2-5	CATRGTGQETQYF
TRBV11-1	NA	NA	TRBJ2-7	CASSLAAGHGLPVYEQYF
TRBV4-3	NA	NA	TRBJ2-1	CASSPGGAEQFF
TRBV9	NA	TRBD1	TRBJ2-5	CASSVAQGAAETQYF
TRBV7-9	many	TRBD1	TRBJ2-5	CASSPGTGVQETQYF
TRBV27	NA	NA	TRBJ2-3	CASRSAGVSADTQYF
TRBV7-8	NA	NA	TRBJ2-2	CASSLVGPGLFF
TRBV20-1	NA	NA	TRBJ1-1	CSARAQDTSLAFF